What follows are 30 T cell receptor beta chains derived from one specimen sequenced in a study of blood T cell repertoires in COVID-19. Profiling relied on immunoSEQ multiplex PCR, and the TCRdb table lists in-frame clones only, not all of them. The table has more than 65,000 clones, roughly 80% seen once; the top ten hold less than 6%. Sequenced input: peripheral blood. These receptors originate from a man between 60 and 70 years old with active or convalescent COVID-19.

The chain uses TRBV9 and TRBJ1-2; D might be TRBD1 (6 bases). The CDR3 spans 15 residues. Deletions cut 0 bases from V and 2 bases from J, with 11 bases between. Germline V gives CDR1 SGDLS, CDR2 YYNGEE. The CDR3 DNA reads TGTGCCAGCAGCGTAGGGTGGCAGGGGAACTATGGCTACACCTTC. This sequence encodes CASSVGWQGNYGYTF.

The chain combines TRBV24-1 with TRBJ2-5; D is unresolved. Per the germline V gene, CDR1 is KGHDR and CDR2 is SFDVKD. The CDR3 sequence is 16 residues long. V dropped 3 bases and J dropped 4 bases, with 17 bases sitting between them. The CDR3 reads CATSDPRPGERETQYF. The CDR3 DNA sequence: TGTGCCACCAGTGATCCCCGGCCGGGTGAGAGAGAGACCCAGTACTTC.

This clone turned up a few times. The chain carries TRBV30 and TRBJ1-1; tentative D call: TRBD1 (5 bases). Germline CDR1 is GTSNPN and CDR2 is SVGIG (reference sequence). The length of the CDR3 is 15 residues. V lost 1 base and J 1 base, leaving 13 bases between the germline ends. Here the CDR3 DNA reads TGTGCCTGGAGTGGGATGGGAGGGGCGAACACTGAAGCTTTCTTT. Its translation: CAWSGMGGANTEAFF.

The chain has TRBV30 and TRBJ2-1; 11 bases line up with TRBD1. The J segment lost 8 bases and the V segment lost 0 bases, leaving 6 bases of the junction unmatched. This CDR3 contains 15 residues. Looked up from germline, CDR1 is GTSNPN and CDR2 is SVGIG (reference sequence). The CDR3 DNA reads as TGTGCCTGGAGTGTAATATGGACAGGGGGCGATGAGCAGTTCTTC. Its translation: CAWSVIWTGGDEQFF.

This chain uses TRBV7-2 with TRBJ2-7, with 10 nucleotides matching TRBD2. Per germline, CDR1 SGHTA and CDR2 FQGNSA. With V trimmed by 4 bases and J by 2 bases, 5 bases remained unmatched. The CDR3 has 15 residues. CDR3 sequence (DNA): TGTGCCAGCAGCTACTCAGCGGGGGGGGCCTACGAGCAGTACTTC. This codes for CASSYSAGGAYEQYF.

The chain recombines TRBV29-1 with TRBJ2-3, with D perhaps matching TRBD2 (6 bases). CDR1 and CDR2 from the germline V gene are SQVTM and ANQGSEA. V was cut by 4 bases and J by 0 bases, with 8 bases left in between. The CDR3 totals 13 residues. The CDR3 region has the DNA TGCAGCGTTGCCGGGACTAGCACAGATACGCAGTATTTT. It yields the protein CSVAGTSTDTQYF.

This chain links TRBV5-1 with TRBJ1-5; no firm D call. Trimming removed 0 bases at V and 4 bases at J, with 8 bases between. CDR3 length: 14 residues. Per germline, CDR1 SGHRS and CDR2 YFSETQ. For the CDR3, the DNA is TGCGCCAGCAGCTTGGGGACGGGGAATCAGCCCCAGCATTTT. Translation: CASSLGTGNQPQHF.

In its sample, this clone was seen a few times. The chain combines TRBV3-1 (or the pseudogene TRBV3-2) with TRBJ2-7; the D gene is possibly TRBD2 (6 bases). The V end lost 4 bases, the J end lost 13 bases, and 17 bases lay between the germline ends. Germline V lookup: CDR1 LGHDT, CDR2 YNNKEL (reference sequence). The CDR3 extends over 12 amino acids. CDR3 loop: CASSPAKGLIYF. The CDR3 region has the DNA TGTGCCAGCAGCCCTGCAAAGGGACTGATTTACTTC.

The chain carries TRBV10-3 and TRBJ2-2; TRBD1 aligns across 9 bases. Germline V CDR1 and CDR2: ENHRY, SYGVKD. Trimming removed 2 bases from V and 5 bases from J; junction bases left unmatched: 6. The length of the CDR3 is 16 residues. In nucleotides, the CDR3 is TGTGCCATCAGTGAGGCGGGACAGGGAGCTACCGGGGAGCTGTTTTTT. It encodes CAISEAGQGATGELFF.

The chain links TRBV2 to TRBJ2-5; no definite D call. Germline assignment: CDR1 SNHLY and CDR2 FYNNEI. This CDR3 spans 13 amino acids. V lost 5 bases, J lost 5 bases, and 12 bases lay in between. The CDR3 sequence: CASSLHPQETQYF. The CDR3 DNA reads TGTGCCAGCAGTCTTCACCCACAGGAGACCCAGTACTTC.

The chain employs TRBV7-2 and TRBJ2-1; the match to TRBD2 covers 13 bases. V was pared by 5 bases and J by 9 bases, with 7 bases of the junction left unmatched. This CDR3 is 15 amino acids long. The germline CDR1 and CDR2 sequences are SGHTA and FQGNSA. For the CDR3, the DNA is TGTGCCAGCAGCCTTACTAGCGGGGGGGCGATTGAGCAGTTCTTC. Protein product: CASSLTSGGAIEQFF.

This clone turned up a few times. The chain is built from TRBV6-2 or TRBV6-3 and TRBJ2-3; 11 positions match TRBD2. After removal of 5 bases from V and 0 bases from J, the junction contained 4 bases not matched to a gene. The CDR3 has 16 amino acids. Germline assignment: CDR1 MNHEY and CDR2 SVGEGT. The CDR3 is CASSPVAGGSTDTQYF. DNA of the CDR3: TGTGCCAGCAGTCCGGTAGCGGGGGGGAGCACAGATACGCAGTATTTT.

The chain carries TRBV7-2 and TRBJ2-5; 12 bases map to TRBD2. The CDR3 consists of 15 residues. V gave up 3 bases and J gave up 4 bases; unmatched junction bases: 3. In germline, CDR1 is SGHTA, CDR2 FQGNSA. The CDR3 here is CASSFLAGGPETQYF. Here the CDR3 DNA reads TGTGCCAGCAGCTTTCTAGCGGGGGGGCCAGAGACCCAGTACTTC.

The V gene is TRBV7-9, the J gene TRBJ1-6; no reliable D call. The CDR3 runs 14 residues. CDR1 is SEHNR and CDR2 is FQNEAQ in the germline V gene (reference sequence). Trimming took 1 base from V and 7 from J, leaving 8 bases between them. In DNA form, the CDR3 reads TGTGCCAGCAGCTTAGAGAGTCTGAATTCACCCCTCCACTTT. As protein: CASSLESLNSPLHF.

As to this clone: Different DNA sequences within this sample yield the same CDR3. The chain is built from TRBV5-1 and TRBJ2-7; TRBD1 agrees at 8 bases. Germline lookup yields CDR1 SGHRS and CDR2 YFSETQ. The V gene end was trimmed by 2 bases and the J gene end by 6 bases; junction bases not matched to a gene: 4. The CDR3 has 13 residues. The CDR3 region is CASSLGQGGEQYF. Written as DNA, the CDR3 is TGCGCCAGCAGCTTAGGACAGGGTGGCGAGCAGTACTTC.

CDR3 amino acids: CASSLHDRTEAFF. In DNA form, the CDR3 reads TGTGCCAGCAGCTTACACGACAGAACTGAAGCTTTCTTT. This chain links TRBV7-9 with TRBJ1-1, with a tentative D call TRBD1 (5 bases). The CDR3 extends over 13 amino acids. Germline-derived CDR1 and CDR2 are SEHNR and FQNEAQ (reference sequence). V lost 2 bases to trimming and J lost 5 bases, with 9 bases between them.

CDR3 sequence (DNA): TGTGCCAGCAGCGTAGCGGGGCGGGGGCGAAACTATGGCTACACCTTC. Translated, it gives CASSVAGRGRNYGYTF. The chain combines TRBV9 with TRBJ1-2, with D tentatively TRBD1 (6 bases). CDR1 and CDR2 from the germline V gene are SGDLS and YYNGEE. V was cut by 0 bases and J by 2 bases, with 14 bases left in between. The CDR3 covers 16 residues.

The genes are TRBV7-2 and TRBJ2-5, with TRBD2 matching 9 bases. The assigned J gene may be wrong: the sequence end matches TRBJ2-7 better. The CDR3 extends over 15 amino acids. Germline V lookup: CDR1 SGHTA, CDR2 FQGNSA. The CDR3 sequence: CASSLSSGETYEQYF. In DNA, the CDR3 is TGTGCCAGCAGCCTGTCTAGCGGGGAAACCTACGAGCAGTACTTC.

The chain links TRBV4-1 to TRBJ1-6; TRBD1 is a possible D gene (6 bases). Trimming shortened V by 8 bases and J by 15 bases, and 14 bases separated the two germline ends. The CDR3 is made up of 11 amino acids. The V gene's germline CDR1 is MGHRA and CDR2 YSYEKL. CDR3 sequence (DNA): TGCGCCAGCTCTGATCTGGGACACCTCCACTTT. Protein: CASSDLGHLHF.

This clone was observed once. This chain links TRBV7-8 with TRBJ2-5, with 11 bases aligning to TRBD2. The V gene end was trimmed by 2 bases and the J gene end by 4 bases; junction bases not matched to a gene: 6. The CDR3 sequence is 16 residues long. Germline CDR1 is SGHVS and CDR2 is FQNEAQ. The CDR3 sequence is CASSLRGTSGTETQYF. DNA of the CDR3: TGTGCCAGCAGCTTACGAGGGACTAGCGGAACAGAGACCCAGTACTTC.

The chain joins TRBV28 to TRBJ2-7; TRBD1 agrees at 8 bases. Germline V gives CDR1 MDHEN, CDR2 SYDVKM. After removal of 6 bases from V and 0 bases from J, the junction contained 4 bases not matched to a gene. This CDR3 contains 14 residues. The CDR3 region has the DNA TGTGCCAGCAGCCGAGGGACAGGCTCCTACGAGCAGTACTTC. This gives the protein CASSRGTGSYEQYF.

The V call is TRBV6-5, the J call TRBJ2-5; 9 nucleotides match TRBD1. The V gene end was trimmed by 6 bases and the J gene end by 4 bases; junction bases not matched to a gene: 3. The CDR3 is 13 amino acids. The germline V gene has CDR1 MNHEY and CDR2 SVGAGI. The CDR3 DNA reads TGTGCCAGCAGGACAGGGGGAGGAGAGACCCAGTACTTC. Protein product: CASRTGGGETQYF.

Comment on this clone: An end of the junction does not agree with germline; a read error may underlie this. The genes are TRBV30 and TRBJ1-4, with a weak D call TRBD1 (5 bases). In germline, CDR1 is GTSNPN, CDR2 SVGIG (reference sequence). CDR3 length equals 11 residues. The CDR3 nucleotides are TGTGCCTGGGGGACTAGTGAAAAACTGTTTTTT. Its translation: CAWGTSEKLFF.

CDR3 coding DNA: TGTGCCAGCTGTCCAGGGTCCTCTGGGGCCAACGTCCTGACTTTC. Residues: CASCPGSSGANVLTF. V and J are TRBV6-5 and TRBJ2-6, with D perhaps TRBD1 (5 bases). The CDR3 totals 15 residues. The V end was cut by 8 bases, the J end by 0 bases, with 11 bases between. Germline CDR1 reads MNHEY; CDR2 reads SVGAGI.

The genes are TRBV28 and TRBJ2-3, with a tentative D call TRBD1 (5 bases). V shed 2 bases and J shed 4 bases, with 10 bases lying between them. The CDR3 is 14 amino acids. CDR1 and CDR2 (germline): MDHEN, SYDVKM. CDR3 residues: CASSLPGIPDTQYF. The DNA for the CDR3 is TGTGCCAGCAGTTTACCAGGGATCCCAGATACGCAGTATTTT.

The rearrangement uses TRBV6-5 and TRBJ1-6, with 7 bases lining up with TRBD1. The CDR3 sequence is 14 residues long. V shed 6 bases and J 4 bases; nucleotides not matched to a gene: 3. CDR1 MNHEY and CDR2 SVGAGI come from the germline V gene. CDR3 coding DNA: TGTGCCAGCAGACCGGGACAGTATAATTCACCCCTCCACTTT. Protein sequence: CASRPGQYNSPLHF.

V gene TRBV2 combines with J gene TRBJ1-3; TRBD1 might be the D (6 bases). CDR3 size: 14 residues. The germline gives CDR1 SNHLY, CDR2 FYNNEI. Trimming removed 6 bases at V and 7 bases at J, with 16 bases between. Written as DNA, the CDR3 is TGTGCCAGCAGCCCGAGGGGGTGGGATAACACCATATATTTT. This translates into CASSPRGWDNTIYF. The variable domain in full, with the rest retrieved from reference TRBV2 and TRBJ1-3, is EPEVTQTPSHQVTQMGQEVILRCVPISNHLYFYWYRQILGQKVEFLVSFYNNEISEKSEIFDDQFSVERPDGSNFTLKIRSTKLEDSAMYFCASSPRGWDNTIYFGEGSWLTVV.

The rearrangement links TRBV5-1 to TRBJ1-1; D perhaps matches TRBD1 (5 bases). Germline CDR1 and CDR2: SGHRS and YFSETQ. The CDR3 has 14 amino acids. Trimming removed 4 bases from V and 3 bases from J, with 13 bases in between. This CDR3 reads CASSPRTSYTEAFF. The CDR3 region has the DNA TGCGCCAGCAGCCCTCGGACATCTTACACTGAAGCTTTCTTT.

V is TRBV5-6 and J is TRBJ2-3, with D unresolved. The CDR3 has 15 amino acids. V shed 5 bases and J shed 9 bases, with 22 bases lying between them. Germline lookup yields CDR1 SGHDT and CDR2 YYEEEE. The CDR3 loop is CASRLSSGSKDTQYF. The DNA for the CDR3 is TGTGCCAGCAGACTCTCCTCCGGGTCCAAAGACACGCAGTATTTT.

This clone appeared a single time. The chain combines TRBV4-1 with TRBJ2-3; 16 positions match TRBD2. V shed 4 bases, J shed 6 bases, and the junction held 4 bases outside the gene matches. The CDR3 extends over 16 amino acids. The germline CDR1 and CDR2 sequences are MGHRA and YSYEKL. CDR3 DNA sequence: TGCGCCAGCAGCCCCGGGACTAGCGGGGGGGTTGATACGCAGTATTTT. Protein product: CASSPGTSGGVDTQYF.